The 20 T cell receptor beta chains below all came from one sample that was sequenced in a study of CXCR3-negative and CXCR3-positive naive CD8 T cells (dated by TCRdb to between 2017 and 2020). Reads for this sample came from a NextSeq 550. The Human TCR Profiling Kit (MiLaboratory) was used to prepare UMI-labeled 5' RACE TRB cDNA libraries. After reprocessing by TCRdb, each CDR3 protein sequence is one entry, and no DNA is given. This sample's clone table shows tens of thousands of distinct CDR3 sequences. Under 0.9% of the sample is held by the ten biggest clonotypes. What the study reported, not specific to this receptor: Compared with CXCR3-negative naive cells, CXCR3-positive naive cells had TRB CDR3s with higher hydrophobicity (lower Kidera factor 4), lower energy, and higher strength and volume indices.

Their antigen targets remain unknown. The sequenced material came from naive CXCR3+ CD8+ T cells from blood. The sample's cell subset or site, from its label and the paper: CD45RO-CCR7+CD27+CD95- naive CD8+ T cells expressing CXCR3 (TNR3+). These receptors were obtained from a human donor in good health. Some clones in this sample may be carry-over from other donors' samples.

The chain has TRBV18 and TRBJ2-7; TCRdb calls TRBD1, which cannot be checked without DNA. From germline, CDR1 is KGHSH and CDR2 LQKENI. The CDR3 totals 16 residues. The CDR3 here is CASSPLPSGASYEQYF.

V and J are TRBV6-4 and TRBJ1-1; without DNA, the TCRdb call of TRBD1 cannot be checked. Germline assignment: CDR1 MRHNA and CDR2 SNTAGT. The CDR3 is made up of 14 amino acids. CDR3 residues: CASSDSAGVTEAFF.

This chain uses TRBV29-1 with TRBJ2-3; without DNA, the TCRdb call of TRBD1 cannot be checked. Germline assignment: CDR1 SQVTM and CDR2 ANQGSEA. The CDR3 runs 13 residues. CDR3 sequence: CSVRGGNTDTQYF.

J is TRBJ2-2 and V is TRBV6-2 or TRBV6-3; no DNA is available, so the TRBD2 call from TCRdb remains unchecked. This CDR3 has 15 residues. The germline CDR1 and CDR2 sequences are MNHEY and SVGEGT. CDR3 region: CASSSNGEWTGELFF.

The V call is TRBV12-3 or TRBV12-4, the J call TRBJ2-7; TCRdb outputs TRBD2, but without DNA this stays unchecked. The CDR3 is made up of 14 amino acids. CDR3 protein: CASSFGLATYEQYF.

This sequence joins TRBV7-6 and TRBJ2-7; TCRdb gives TRBD1 as the D gene, but with no DNA this cannot be confirmed. From germline, CDR1 is SGHVS and CDR2 FNYEAQ. The CDR3 is made up of 15 amino acids. The CDR3 sequence: CASSLSGGGIYEQYF.

The chain's CDR3 is CASSVADTQYF. V gene TRBV9 combines with J gene TRBJ2-3. The CDR3 covers 11 residues. Looked up from germline, CDR1 is SGDLS and CDR2 is YYNGEE.

The gene calls are TRBV7-9 and TRBJ2-1. The CDR3 covers 12 residues. CDR1 SEHNR and CDR2 FQNEAQ come from the germline V gene (reference sequence). The CDR3 sequence is CASSLGEGEQFF.

The V call is TRBV7-9, the J call TRBJ2-5; TCRdb designates TRBD1, a call that cannot be tested without DNA. The CDR3 is 16 residues long. In germline, CDR1 is SEHNR, CDR2 FQNEAQ (reference sequence). The CDR3 spells CASSLSWTGRQETQYF. Full variable domain (rest looked up from reference TRBV7-9 and TRBJ2-5): DTGVSQNPRHKITKRGQNVTFRCDPISEHNRLYWYRQTLGQGPEFLTYFQNEAQLEKSRLLSDRFSAERPKGSFSTLEIQRTEQGDSAMYLCASSLSWTGRQETQYFGPGTRLLVL.

The chain couples TRBV4-3 to TRBJ2-1; no DNA is available, so the TRBD2 call from TCRdb remains unchecked. The CDR3 is 17 amino acids. Germline assignment: CDR1 LGHNA and CDR2 YSLEER. The CDR3 spells CASSQGGTSGSLDEQFF.

The V and J genes are TRBV29-1 and TRBJ1-2; TCRdb selects TRBD1, and the lack of DNA leaves this call unchecked. Germline loops: CDR1 SQVTM, CDR2 ANQGSEA. The CDR3 is 13 residues long. The CDR3 reads CSVLVGDTYGYTF. The full variable domain, completed using reference TRBV29-1 and TRBJ1-2, is SAVISQKPSRDICQRGTSLTIQCQVDSQVTMMFWYRQQPGQSLTLIATANQGSEATYESGFVIDKFPISRPNLTFSTLTVSNMSPEDSSIYLCSVLVGDTYGYTFGSGTRLTVV.

The chain is built from TRBV13 and TRBJ2-7. This CDR3 spans 15 amino acids. Germline V CDR1 and CDR2: PRHDT, FYEKMQ (reference sequence). The CDR3 reads CASSGLGGLAYEQYF.

The chain links TRBV6-5 to TRBJ1-2. Looked up from germline, CDR1 is MNHEY and CDR2 is SVGAGI. This CDR3 has 13 amino acids. The CDR3 spells CASSYWANYGYTF.

This CDR3 is CASSLGTGETEAFF. The chain employs TRBV3-1 and TRBJ1-1; the D call from TCRdb, TRBD1, cannot be confirmed without DNA. This CDR3 is 14 amino acids long. Germline loops: CDR1 LGHDT, CDR2 YNNKEL (reference sequence).

The V and J genes are TRBV4-3 and TRBJ2-7; TCRdb's D gene call, TRBD2, goes unchecked for lack of DNA. Germline V gene sequence: CDR1 LGHNA, CDR2 YSLEER. The CDR3 covers 14 residues. The CDR3 region is CASSQDGGAYEQYF.

This sequence joins TRBV7-9 and TRBJ2-1; the D call from TCRdb, TRBD1, cannot be confirmed without DNA. This CDR3 comprises 15 residues. Germline values: CDR1 SEHNR, CDR2 FQNEAQ (reference sequence). CDR3 sequence reads: CASSLNIGAANEQFF. The full variable domain, its missing parts supplied by reference TRBV7-9 and TRBJ2-1, is DTGVSQNPRHKITKRGQNVTFRCDPISEHNRLYWYRQTLGQGPEFLTYFQNEAQLEKSRLLSDRFSAERPKGSFSTLEIQRTEQGDSAMYLCASSLNIGAANEQFFGPGTRLTVL.

V and J are TRBV4-1 and TRBJ2-1. The CDR3 covers 12 residues. The germline CDR1 and CDR2 sequences are MGHRA and YSYEKL. The CDR3 here is CASSPDFNEQFF.

This rearrangement joins TRBV2 to TRBJ2-5. This CDR3 spans 12 amino acids. Germline V lookup: CDR1 SNHLY, CDR2 FYNNEI. The CDR3 loop is CASSEWGETQYF. The variable domain in full, with the rest retrieved from reference TRBV2 and TRBJ2-5, is EPEVTQTPSHQVTQMGQEVILRCVPISNHLYFYWYRQILGQKVEFLVSFYNNEISEKSEIFDDQFSVERPDGSNFTLKIRSTKLEDSAMYFCASSEWGETQYFGPGTRLLVL.

The chain employs TRBV20-1 and TRBJ2-7; the D call of TRBD1 rests on TCRdb alone, since no DNA is present to check it. The CDR3 totals 14 residues. CDR1 is DFQATT, CDR2 SNEGSKA, per germline (reference sequence). CDR3 region: CSARTGTGHYEQYF.

The V gene is TRBV29-1, the J gene TRBJ2-7; with no DNA, the TCRdb D assignment of TRBD1 cannot be verified. Germline-derived CDR1 and CDR2 are SQVTM and ANQGSEA. The CDR3 contains 12 residues. The CDR3: CSVEDEPPEQYF.